This TCR beta chain appears in the sequencing data of a study of shared T cell receptors in the human thymus. Germline lookup yields CDR1 ENHRY and CDR2 SYGVKD. The V and J ends lost 10 bases and 2 bases, in that order; junction bases with no gene match: 3. This CDR3 has 13 amino acids. TCRdb keeps only in-frame clones here, not all; method: immunoSEQ multiplex PCR. The sample includes about 710,000 clones, about 90% of them seen just once. These same data were also listed under a study on human thymus T cells. That study reports: Thymus was obtained from resections taken during corrective heart surgery.

This TCR derives from a boy less than two years old with a congenital heart defect. V gene TRBV10-3 combines with J gene TRBJ2-2; 8 bases agree with TRBD2. The sequenced sample consisted of thymocytes. The CDR3 DNA reads TGTGCCACCGGGGGGGCTAACACCGGGGAGCTGTTTTTT. It specifies CATGGANTGELFF.